Sequencing of this T cell receptor beta chain was carried out in a study of T cells in Graves' hyperthyroidism and ophthalmopathy. The study, taken as a whole, reports: Separation of ophthalmopathy from stable hyperthyroidism was achieved by a 13 V-J model.

It was RNA transcripts that yielded the amplified TCR beta CDR3 regions. When the TCR CDR3 underwent first-round RT-PCR, the HTBI primer set was used. From the multiplex PCR reads, TCRdb called clonotypes with MiXCR, one entry per CDR3 protein. The sample has around 620,000 distinct CDR3 sequences; roughly 46% are singletons. This clonotype was picked up many times. Its matching antigen is unknown. Trimming took off 5 bases at V and 0 bases at J, with 8 bases between the two ends. This CDR3 spans 13 amino acids. Germline CDR1 is LNHDA and CDR2 is SQIVND (reference sequence). The sequenced material came from peripheral blood or thyroid tissue (not recorded which). The sequence came from an adult woman with Graves' disease, either hyperthyroidism or ophthalmopathy (not recorded which). The rearrangement uses TRBV19 and TRBJ2-7; a weak D match, TRBD2 (6 bases). CDR3 amino acids: CASSGRTSYEQYF. The CDR3 DNA follows: TGTGCCAGTAGTGGGAGGACCTCCTACGAGCAGTACTTC.